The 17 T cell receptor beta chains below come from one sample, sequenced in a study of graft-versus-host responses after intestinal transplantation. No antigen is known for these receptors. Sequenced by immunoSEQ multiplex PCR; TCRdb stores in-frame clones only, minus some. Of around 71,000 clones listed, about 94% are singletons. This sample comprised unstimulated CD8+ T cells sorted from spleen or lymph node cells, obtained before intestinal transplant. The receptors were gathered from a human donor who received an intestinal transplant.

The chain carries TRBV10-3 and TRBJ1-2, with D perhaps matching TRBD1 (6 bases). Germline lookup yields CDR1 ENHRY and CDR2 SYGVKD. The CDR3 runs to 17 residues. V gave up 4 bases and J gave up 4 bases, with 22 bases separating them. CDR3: CAISAESGEGEVYGYTF. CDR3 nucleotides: TGTGCCATCAGTGCCGAGTCAGGGGAGGGGGAAGTCTATGGCTACACCTTC.

CDR3 amino acids: CASSPRLADSYEQYF. The CDR3 DNA is TGTGCCAGCAGCCCCCGCCTAGCGGACTCCTACGAGCAGTACTTC. This chain links TRBV9 with TRBJ2-7, with 7 nucleotides matching TRBD2. Losses at the gene ends were 4 bases for V and 0 bases for J; bases not matched to a gene: 7. Germline lookup yields CDR1 SGDLS and CDR2 YYNGEE. This CDR3 has 15 residues.

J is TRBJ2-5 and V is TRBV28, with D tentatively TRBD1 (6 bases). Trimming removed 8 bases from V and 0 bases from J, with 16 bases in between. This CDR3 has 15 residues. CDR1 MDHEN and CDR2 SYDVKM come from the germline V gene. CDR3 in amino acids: CASSRGHSYQETQYF. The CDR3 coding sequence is TGTGCCAGCTCGAGGGGACACTCGTACCAAGAGACCCAGTACTTC.

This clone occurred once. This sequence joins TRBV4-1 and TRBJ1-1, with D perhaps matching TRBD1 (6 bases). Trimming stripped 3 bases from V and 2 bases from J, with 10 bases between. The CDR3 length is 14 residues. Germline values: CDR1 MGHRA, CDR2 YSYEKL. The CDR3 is CASSHGGSNTEAFF. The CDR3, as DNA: TGCGCCAGCAGCCATGGGGGCTCTAACACTGAAGCTTTCTTT.

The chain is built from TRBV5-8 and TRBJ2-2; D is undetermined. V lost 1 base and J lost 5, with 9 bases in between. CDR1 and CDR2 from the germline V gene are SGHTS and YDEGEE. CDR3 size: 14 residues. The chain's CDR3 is CASSLSSVTGELFF. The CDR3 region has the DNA TGTGCCAGCAGCTTGAGTAGTGTAACCGGGGAGCTGTTTTTT.

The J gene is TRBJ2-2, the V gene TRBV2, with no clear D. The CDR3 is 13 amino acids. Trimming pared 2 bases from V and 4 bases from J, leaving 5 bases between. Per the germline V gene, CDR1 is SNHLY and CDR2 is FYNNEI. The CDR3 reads CASSELGTGELFF. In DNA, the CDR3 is TGTGCCAGCAGTGAATTGGGCACCGGGGAGCTGTTTTTT.

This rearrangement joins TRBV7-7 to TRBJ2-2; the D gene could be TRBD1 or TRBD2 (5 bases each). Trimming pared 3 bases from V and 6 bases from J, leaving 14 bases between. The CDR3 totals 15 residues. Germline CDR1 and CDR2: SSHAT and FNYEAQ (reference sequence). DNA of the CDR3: TGTGCCAGCAGCTTTTTAGAACTAGGGGCCGGGGAGCTGTTTTTT. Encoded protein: CASSFLELGAGELFF.

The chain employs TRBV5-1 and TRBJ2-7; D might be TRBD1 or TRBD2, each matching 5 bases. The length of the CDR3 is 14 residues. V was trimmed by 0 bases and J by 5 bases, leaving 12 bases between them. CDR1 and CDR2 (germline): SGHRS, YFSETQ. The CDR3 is CASSLVGDPHEQYF. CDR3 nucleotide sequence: TGCGCCAGCAGCTTGGTTGGGGACCCCCACGAGCAGTACTTC. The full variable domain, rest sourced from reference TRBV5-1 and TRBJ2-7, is KAGVTQTPRYLIKTRGQQVTLSCSPISGHRSVSWYQQTPGQGLQFLFEYFSETQRNKGNFPGRFSGRQFSNSRSEMNVSTLELGDSALYLCASSLVGDPHEQYFGPGTRLTVT.

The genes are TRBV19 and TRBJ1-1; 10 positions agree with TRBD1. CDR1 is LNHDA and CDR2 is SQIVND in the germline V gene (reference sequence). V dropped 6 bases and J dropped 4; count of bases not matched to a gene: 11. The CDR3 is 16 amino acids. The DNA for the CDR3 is TGTGCCAGTAGACTCCGCGCCGGGACAGGGGCCACTGAAGCTTTCTTT. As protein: CASRLRAGTGATEAFF.

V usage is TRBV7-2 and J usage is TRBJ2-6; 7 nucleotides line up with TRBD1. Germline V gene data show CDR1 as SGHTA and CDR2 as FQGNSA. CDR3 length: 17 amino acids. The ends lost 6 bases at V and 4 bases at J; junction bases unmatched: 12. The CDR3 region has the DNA TGTGCCAGCAGTTTGTACCCAAGGGGGCTCGGGGCCAACGTCCTGACTTTC. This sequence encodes CASSLYPRGLGANVLTF.

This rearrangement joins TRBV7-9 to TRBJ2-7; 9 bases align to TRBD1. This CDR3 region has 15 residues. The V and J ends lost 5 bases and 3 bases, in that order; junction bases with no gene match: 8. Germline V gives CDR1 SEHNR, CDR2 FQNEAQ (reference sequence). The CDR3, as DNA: TGTGCCAGCAGCCCGACCGTGACAGGGGGCTACGAGCAGTACTTC. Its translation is CASSPTVTGGYEQYF.

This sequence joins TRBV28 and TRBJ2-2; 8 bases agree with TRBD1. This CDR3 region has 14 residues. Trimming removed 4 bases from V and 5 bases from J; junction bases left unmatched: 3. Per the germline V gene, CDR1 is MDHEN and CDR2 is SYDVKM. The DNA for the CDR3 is TGTGCCAGCAGTTCCAGGACAGGGACCGGGGAGCTGTTTTTT. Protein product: CASSSRTGTGELFF.

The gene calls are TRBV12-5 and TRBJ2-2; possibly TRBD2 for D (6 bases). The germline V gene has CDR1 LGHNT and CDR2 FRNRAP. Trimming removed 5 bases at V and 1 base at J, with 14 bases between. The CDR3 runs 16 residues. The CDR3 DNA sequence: TGTGCTAGTGGTGGGGAACGTAGCGGGAACACCGGGGAGCTGTTTTTT. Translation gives CASGGERSGNTGELFF.

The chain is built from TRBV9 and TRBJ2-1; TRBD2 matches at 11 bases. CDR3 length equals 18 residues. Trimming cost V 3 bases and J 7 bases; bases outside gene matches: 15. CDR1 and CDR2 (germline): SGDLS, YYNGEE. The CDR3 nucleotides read TGTGCCAGCAGCGCGCCGAAGTCACTAGCGGGAGTAAGTAATGAGCAGTTCTTC. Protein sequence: CASSAPKSLAGVSNEQFF.

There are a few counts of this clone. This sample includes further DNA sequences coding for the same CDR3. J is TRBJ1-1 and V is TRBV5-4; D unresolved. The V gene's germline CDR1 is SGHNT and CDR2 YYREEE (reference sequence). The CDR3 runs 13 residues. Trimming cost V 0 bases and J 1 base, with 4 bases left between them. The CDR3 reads CASSLGENTEAFF. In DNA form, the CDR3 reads TGTGCCAGCAGCTTGGGAGAGAACACTGAAGCTTTCTTT. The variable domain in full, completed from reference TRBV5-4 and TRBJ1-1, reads ETGVTQSPTHLIKTRGQQVTLRCSSQSGHNTVSWYQQALGQGPQFIFQYYREEENGRGNFPPRFSGLQFPNYSSELNVNALELDDSALYLCASSLGENTEAFFGQGTRLTVV.

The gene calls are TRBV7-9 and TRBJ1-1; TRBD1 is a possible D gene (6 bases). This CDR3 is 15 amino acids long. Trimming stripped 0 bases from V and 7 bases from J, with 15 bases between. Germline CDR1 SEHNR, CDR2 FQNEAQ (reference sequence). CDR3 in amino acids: CASSLAGGAVGEAFF. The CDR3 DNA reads TGTGCCAGCAGCTTAGCGGGGGGCGCGGTCGGTGAAGCTTTCTTT. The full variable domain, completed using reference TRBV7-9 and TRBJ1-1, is DTGVSQNPRHKITKRGQNVTFRCDPISEHNRLYWYRQTLGQGPEFLTYFQNEAQLEKSRLLSDRFSAERPKGSFSTLEIQRTEQGDSAMYLCASSLAGGAVGEAFFGQGTRLTVV.

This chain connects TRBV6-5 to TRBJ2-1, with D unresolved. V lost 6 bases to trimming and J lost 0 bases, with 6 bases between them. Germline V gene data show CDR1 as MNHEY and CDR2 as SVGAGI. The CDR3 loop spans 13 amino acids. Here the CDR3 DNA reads TGTGCCAGCAGCCAAAGCTCCTACAATGAGCAGTTCTTC. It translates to CASSQSSYNEQFF.